These 8 T cell receptor beta chains were all obtained from the same sample, sequenced in a study of blood T cell repertoires in COVID-19 (TCRdb year 2020). The method behind the library was the immunoSEQ multiplex PCR assay. What TCRdb holds here is the immuneACCESS table cut down to in-frame rearrangements. Part of the clones is not present; checked against another copy, under half of the missing clones reflect an unresolved V gene, and the others are unexplained. The table for this sample lists about 120,000 clones; roughly 85% of them were counted only once. The ten largest make up 25% to 30% of the sample. The sequencing input was peripheral blood. The origin of the receptors is a woman of 80 years or more with acute or convalescent COVID-19.

The chain employs TRBV2 and TRBJ1-1, with 7 bases identical to TRBD1. CDR3 length: 16 residues. Losses at the gene ends were 6 bases for V and 0 bases for J; bases not matched to a gene: 10. Germline V gene lookup returns CDR1 SNHLY and CDR2 FYNNEI. Written as DNA, the CDR3 is TGTGCCAGCAGGCCGGGACAGTCCTTTATGAACACTGAAGCTTTCTTT. Translation gives CASRPGQSFMNTEAFF.

The chain combines TRBV2 with TRBJ1-1, with 7 bases fitting TRBD1. Per germline, CDR1 SNHLY and CDR2 FYNNEI. The V and J ends lost 4 bases and 3 bases, in that order; junction bases with no gene match: 20. This CDR3 has 19 amino acids. The CDR3 DNA reads TGTGCCAGCAGTGTGTCCCGGGACAGCGGAACGTTGAAGGACACTGAAGCTTTCTTT. It specifies CASSVSRDSGTLKDTEAFF.

The CDR3 DNA is TGTGCCAGCAGTTCAACAGGGGGCGCAATCTATGGCTACACCTTC. This translates into CASSSTGGAIYGYTF. The rearrangement uses TRBV28 and TRBJ1-2; 9 bases map to TRBD1. Germline V gene sequence: CDR1 MDHEN, CDR2 SYDVKM. CDR3 length: 15 amino acids. V shed 4 bases, J shed 4 bases, and the junction held 7 bases outside the gene matches.

The rearrangement links TRBV5-6 to TRBJ2-7; D gene uncertain. Germline CDR1 and CDR2: SGHDT and YYEEEE. The CDR3 is made up of 13 amino acids. With 3 bases removed from V and 0 bases from J, the gap between germline ends came to 7 bases. CDR3 DNA sequence: TGTGCCAGCAGCTCACAGATCTCCTACGAGCAGTACTTC. It yields the protein CASSSQISYEQYF.

The genes are TRBV28 and TRBJ1-3; TRBD1 might be the D (6 bases). The CDR3 totals 16 residues. CDR1 MDHEN and CDR2 SYDVKM come from the germline V gene. V was shortened by 6 bases and J by 0 bases, with 15 bases between the two germline ends. This chain's CDR3 is CASSEGQTNSGNTIYF. The CDR3 DNA reads as TGTGCCAGCAGCGAGGGACAAACGAACTCTGGAAACACCATATATTTT. Complete variable domain (other parts from reference TRBV28 and TRBJ1-3): DVKVTQSSRYLVKRTGEKVFLECVQDMDHENMFWYRQDPGLGLRLIYFSYDVKMKEKGDIPEGYSVSREKKERFSLILESASTNQTSMYLCASSEGQTNSGNTIYFGEGSWLTVV.

To note about this clone: A read error may account for a junction end that differs from germline. The V call is TRBV25-1, the J call TRBJ2-7, with TRBD1 matching 9 bases. The CDR3 spans 15 residues. The V gene's germline CDR1 is MGHDK and CDR2 SYGVNS. The CDR3 nucleotides read TGTGCCAGCAGGGAATCCGGGACAGGGCATTACGAGCAGTACTTC. Residues: CASRESGTGHYEQYF.

This sequence joins TRBV5-1 and TRBJ1-5; D is possibly TRBD1 (6 bases). Germline V CDR1 and CDR2: SGHRS, YFSETQ. The V and J ends lost 4 bases and 4 bases respectively, with 12 bases between them. The CDR3 sequence is 14 residues long. CDR3: CASSLDRMNQPQHF. CDR3 in DNA: TGCGCCAGCAGCCTCGACAGGATGAATCAGCCCCAGCATTTT.

The chain recombines TRBV19 with TRBJ1-2; D is unresolved. Trimming left V 5 bases short and J 8 bases short, with 12 bases between. CDR3 length: 12 residues. The germline CDR1 and CDR2 sequences are LNHDA and SQIVND (reference sequence). This CDR3 is CASSGFSRGYTF. In DNA form, the CDR3 reads TGTGCCAGTAGTGGGTTTTCGAGGGGCTACACCTTC.